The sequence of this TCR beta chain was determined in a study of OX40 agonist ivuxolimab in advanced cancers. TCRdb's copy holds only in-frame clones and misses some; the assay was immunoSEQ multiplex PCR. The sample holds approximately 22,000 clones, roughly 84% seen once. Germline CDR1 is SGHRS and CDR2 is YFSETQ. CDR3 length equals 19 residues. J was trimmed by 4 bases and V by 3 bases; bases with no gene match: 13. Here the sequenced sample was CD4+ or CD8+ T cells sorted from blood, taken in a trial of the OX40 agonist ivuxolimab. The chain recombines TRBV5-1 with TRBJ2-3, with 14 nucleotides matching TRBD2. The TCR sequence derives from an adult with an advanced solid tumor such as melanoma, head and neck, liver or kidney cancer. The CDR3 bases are TGCGCCAGCAGCTCAGAACCGGGACTAGCGGGAGTTTTAGCAGATACGCAGTATTTT. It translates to CASSSEPGLAGVLADTQYF.